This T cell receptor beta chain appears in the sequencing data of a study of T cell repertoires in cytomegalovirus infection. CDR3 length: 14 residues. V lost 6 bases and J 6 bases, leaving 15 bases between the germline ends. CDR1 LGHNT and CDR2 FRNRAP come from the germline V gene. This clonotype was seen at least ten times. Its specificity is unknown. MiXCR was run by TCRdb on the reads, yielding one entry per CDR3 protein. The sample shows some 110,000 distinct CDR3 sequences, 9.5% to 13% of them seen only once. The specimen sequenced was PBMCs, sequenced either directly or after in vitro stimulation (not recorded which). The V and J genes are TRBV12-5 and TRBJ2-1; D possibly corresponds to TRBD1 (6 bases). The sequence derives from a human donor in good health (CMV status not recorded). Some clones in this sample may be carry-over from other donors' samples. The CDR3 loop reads CASGTPLGGNEQFF. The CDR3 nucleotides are TGTGCTAGTGGGACCCCACTAGGGGGCAATGAGCAGTTCTTC. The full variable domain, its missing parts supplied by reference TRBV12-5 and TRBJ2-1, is DARVTQTPRHKVTEMGQEVTMRCQPILGHNTVFWYRQTMMQGLELLAYFRNRAPLDDSGMPKDRFSAEMPDATLATLKIQPSEPRDSAVYFCASGTPLGGNEQFFGPGTRLTVL.